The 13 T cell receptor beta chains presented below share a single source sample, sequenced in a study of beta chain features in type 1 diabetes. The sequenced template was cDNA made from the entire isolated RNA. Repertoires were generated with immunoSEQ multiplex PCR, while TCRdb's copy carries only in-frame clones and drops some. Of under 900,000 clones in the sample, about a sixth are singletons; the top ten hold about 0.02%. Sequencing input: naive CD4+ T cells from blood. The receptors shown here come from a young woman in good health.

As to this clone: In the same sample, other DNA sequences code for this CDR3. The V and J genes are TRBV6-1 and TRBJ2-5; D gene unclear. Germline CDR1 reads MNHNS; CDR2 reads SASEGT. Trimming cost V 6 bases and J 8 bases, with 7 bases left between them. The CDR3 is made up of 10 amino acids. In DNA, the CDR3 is TGTGCCAGCAGCCTCGGTACCCAGTACTTC. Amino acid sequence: CASSLGTQYF.

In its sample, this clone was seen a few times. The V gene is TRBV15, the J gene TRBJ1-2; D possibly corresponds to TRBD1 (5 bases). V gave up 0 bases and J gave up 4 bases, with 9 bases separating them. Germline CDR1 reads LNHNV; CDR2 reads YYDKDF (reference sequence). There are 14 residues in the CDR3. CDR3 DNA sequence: TGTGCCACCAGCAGAGATACAGGACCCTATGGCTACACCTTC. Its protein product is CATSRDTGPYGYTF.

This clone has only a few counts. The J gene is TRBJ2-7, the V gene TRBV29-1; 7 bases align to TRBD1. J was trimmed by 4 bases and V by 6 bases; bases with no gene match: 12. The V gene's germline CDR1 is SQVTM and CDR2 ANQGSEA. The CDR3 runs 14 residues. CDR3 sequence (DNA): TGCAGCGTATTAACAGGGGTTTTCGGGTACGAGCAGTACTTC. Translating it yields CSVLTGVFGYEQYF.

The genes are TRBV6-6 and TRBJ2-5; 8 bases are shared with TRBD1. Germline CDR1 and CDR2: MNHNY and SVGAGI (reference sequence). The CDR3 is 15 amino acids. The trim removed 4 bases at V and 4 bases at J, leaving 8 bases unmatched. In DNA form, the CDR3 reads TGTGCCAGCAGTTCAGGACAGGGAAAAGGAGAGACCCAGTACTTC. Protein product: CASSSGQGKGETQYF.

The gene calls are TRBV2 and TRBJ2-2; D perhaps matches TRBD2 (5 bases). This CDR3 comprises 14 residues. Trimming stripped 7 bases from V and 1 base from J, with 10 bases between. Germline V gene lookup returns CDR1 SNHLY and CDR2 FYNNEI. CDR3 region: CASKTGLNTGELFF. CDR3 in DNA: TGTGCCAGCAAGACGGGATTGAACACCGGGGAGCTGTTTTTT.

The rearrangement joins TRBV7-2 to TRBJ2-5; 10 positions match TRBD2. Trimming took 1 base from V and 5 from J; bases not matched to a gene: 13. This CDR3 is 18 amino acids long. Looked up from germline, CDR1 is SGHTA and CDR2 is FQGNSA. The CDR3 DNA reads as TGTGCCAGCAGCTTAGTGAGGACTAGCGGAATCCGGGGGGAGACCCAGTACTTC. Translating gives CASSLVRTSGIRGETQYF.

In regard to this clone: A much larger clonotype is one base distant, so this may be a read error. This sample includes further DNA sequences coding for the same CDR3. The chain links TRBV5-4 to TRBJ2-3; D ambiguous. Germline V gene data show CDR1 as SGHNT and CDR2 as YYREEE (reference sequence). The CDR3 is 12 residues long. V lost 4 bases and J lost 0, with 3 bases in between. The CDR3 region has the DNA TGTGCCAGCAGCCCAAGCACAGATACGCAGTATTTT. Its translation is CASSPSTDTQYF.

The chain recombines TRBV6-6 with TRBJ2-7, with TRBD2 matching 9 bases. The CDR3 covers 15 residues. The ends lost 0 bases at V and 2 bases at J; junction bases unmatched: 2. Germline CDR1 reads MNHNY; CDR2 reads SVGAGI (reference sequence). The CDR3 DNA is TGTGCCAGCAGTTACTCGACTAGCGGCCCCTACGAGCAGTACTTC. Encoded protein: CASSYSTSGPYEQYF.

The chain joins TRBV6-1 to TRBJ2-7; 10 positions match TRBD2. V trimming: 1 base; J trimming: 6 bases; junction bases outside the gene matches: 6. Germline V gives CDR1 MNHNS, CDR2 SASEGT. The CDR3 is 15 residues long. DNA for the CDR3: TGTGCCAGCAGTGAAGACCTAGCGGGAGTTCCCGAGCAGTACTTC. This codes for CASSEDLAGVPEQYF.

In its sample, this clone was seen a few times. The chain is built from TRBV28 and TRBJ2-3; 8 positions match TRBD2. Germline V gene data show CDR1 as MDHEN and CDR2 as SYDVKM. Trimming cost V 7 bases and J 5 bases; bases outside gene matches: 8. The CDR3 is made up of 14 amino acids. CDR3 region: CASTTGRAGDTQYF. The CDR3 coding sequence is TGTGCCAGCACCACCGGGAGGGCCGGAGATACGCAGTATTTT. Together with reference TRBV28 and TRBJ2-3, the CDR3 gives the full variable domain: DVKVTQSSRYLVKRTGEKVFLECVQDMDHENMFWYRQDPGLGLRLIYFSYDVKMKEKGDIPEGYSVSREKKERFSLILESASTNQTSMYLCASTTGRAGDTQYFGPGTRLTVL.

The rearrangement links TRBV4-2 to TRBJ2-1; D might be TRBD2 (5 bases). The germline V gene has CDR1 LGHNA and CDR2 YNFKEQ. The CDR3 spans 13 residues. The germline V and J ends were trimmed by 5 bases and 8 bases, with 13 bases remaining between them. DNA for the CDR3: TGTGCCAGCAGCGCCGGTAGCGACGATGAGCAGTTCTTC. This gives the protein CASSAGSDDEQFF.

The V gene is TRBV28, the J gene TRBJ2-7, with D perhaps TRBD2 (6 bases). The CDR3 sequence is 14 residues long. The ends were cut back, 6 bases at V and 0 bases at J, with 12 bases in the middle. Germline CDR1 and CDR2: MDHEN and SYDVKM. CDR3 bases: TGTGCCAGCAGATCGGACGGGAGCTCCTACGAGCAGTACTTC. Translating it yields CASRSDGSSYEQYF.

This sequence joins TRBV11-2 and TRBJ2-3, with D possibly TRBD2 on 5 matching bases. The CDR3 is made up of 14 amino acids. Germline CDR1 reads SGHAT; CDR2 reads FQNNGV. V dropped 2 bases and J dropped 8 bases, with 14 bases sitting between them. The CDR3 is CASSLPGSSATQYF. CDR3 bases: TGTGCCAGCAGCTTACCGGGGAGCAGTGCTACGCAGTATTTT. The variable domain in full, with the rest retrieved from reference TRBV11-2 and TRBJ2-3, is EAGVAQSPRYKIIEKRQSVAFWCNPISGHATLYWYQQILGQGPKLLIQFQNNGVVDDSQLPKDRFSAERLKGVDSTLKIQPAKLEDSAVYLCASSLPGSSATQYFGPGTRLTVL.